This TCR beta chain was recorded in a study of T cells in localized non-small cell lung cancer (dated by TCRdb to about 2020). Background for the entire study: The study examined T cell repertoires in 200 to 300 patients with early-stage NSCLC and compared tumors with uninvolved tumor-adjacent lungs. All 250 or so NSCLC patients in the cohort were treatment-naive and had localized lung tumors that were resected. The mean age of the NSCLC patients was about 70 years, with approximately 130 men and approximately 100 women. Study-level results and caveats: The highest T cell clonality was observed in uninvolved tumor-adjacent lung, where clonality exceeded that of tumor, suggesting that antigenic responses were more focused in uninvolved tumor-adjacent lung. Higher blood T cell density associated with longer overall survival, while higher adjacent-lung clonality associated with shorter survival. Because of the exploratory design, TCR variables were selected using unadjusted p-values without false-discovery rate correction. Because multi-region tumor sequencing was not done, intratumor heterogeneity could not be ruled out. A median of around 50 of the top 100 tumor clones were detected in paired uninvolved adjacent lung, and 28 of these tumor clones were also found among the top 100 clones of the paired uninvolved adjacent lung.

Clipping removes 6 bases from V and 2 bases from J, with 3 as the unmatched junction base count. The germline V gene sets CDR1 to SGHTS and CDR2 to YDEGEE. The CDR3 goes from the cysteine to the phenylalanine over 13 residues. Only the CDR3 portion is preserved as DNA: 39 bases, with reading frame beginning at the first base. At diagnosis, tumor, uninvolved tumor-adjacent lung and peripheral blood were collected and then preserved as a mix of FFPE and fresh-frozen material. For TCR repertoire profiling, blood samples were analyzed in the form of peripheral blood mononuclear cells. To note about this clone: No cognate antigen has been identified for it. No base qualities exist here, and no much larger clone lies one base off it.

The immunoSEQ Assay was used to sequence TCR beta CDR3 regions from DNA. The source study handled its data this way. T cell density was computed as TCR beta template counts normalized to usable DNA estimated by amplifying housekeeping genes. Using the preseqR package, richness was estimated by extrapolating to 120,000 templates for tissue samples and 400,000 templates for PBMC samples. Clonality was defined by subtracting Pielou's evenness from one. Differential abundance testing on productive amino-acid clonotypes, with a minimum total count of 5 and an alpha of 0.1, was used to identify tissue-enriched TCRs. The Jaccard Index and the Morisita Overlap Index were used to measure how much the repertoires overlapped between compartments. GLIPH clustered TCR beta CDR3s with public tetramer-defined viral CDR3s; viral motifs required at least three viral sequences plus V-gene enrichment. TCRdb carries this immuneACCESS record with in-frame sequences only. Its versions omit some clonotypes, under half of them owing to an unresolved V gene in the studies checked, with the rest unexplained. V and J calls and clone size are those listed in that table; D and trimming were worked out from the DNA. Within this sample are more than 30,000 clones, with approximately 90% of them counted one time only. The ten most abundant clones make up less than 5% of the sample.

The sample in question was peripheral blood, obtained before any cancer treatment. The chain was built from TRBV5-8 and TRBJ1-2; 8 nucleotides in the junction match TRBD1. The clonotype originates from a male donor at least 60 years old with stage III lung adenocarcinoma. The CDR3 has the sequence CASNRQGNYGYTF. The DNA is as follows: TGTGCCAGCAACCGACAGGGGAACTATGGCTACACCTTC.